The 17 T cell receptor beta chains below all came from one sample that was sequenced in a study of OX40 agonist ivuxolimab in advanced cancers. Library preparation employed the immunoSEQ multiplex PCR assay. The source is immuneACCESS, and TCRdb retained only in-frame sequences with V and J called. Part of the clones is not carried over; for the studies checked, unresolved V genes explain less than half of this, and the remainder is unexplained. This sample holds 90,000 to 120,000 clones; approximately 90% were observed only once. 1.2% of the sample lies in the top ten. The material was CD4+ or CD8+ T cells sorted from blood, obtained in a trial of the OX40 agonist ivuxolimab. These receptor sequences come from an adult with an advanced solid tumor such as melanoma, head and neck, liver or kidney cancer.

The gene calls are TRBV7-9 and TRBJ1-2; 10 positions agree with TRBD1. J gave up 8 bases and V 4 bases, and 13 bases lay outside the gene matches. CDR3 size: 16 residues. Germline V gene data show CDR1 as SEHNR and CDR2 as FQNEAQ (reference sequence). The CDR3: CASSSRVPGQGNGYTF. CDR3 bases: TGTGCCAGCAGCTCCAGGGTCCCGGGACAGGGGAACGGCTACACCTTC.

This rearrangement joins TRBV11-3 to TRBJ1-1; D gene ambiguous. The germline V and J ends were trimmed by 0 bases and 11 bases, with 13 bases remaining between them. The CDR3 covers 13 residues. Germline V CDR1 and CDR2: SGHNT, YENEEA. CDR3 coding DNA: TGTGCCAGCAGCTTAGATCTGGCAGGCTCCGCTTTCTTT. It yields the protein CASSLDLAGSAFF.

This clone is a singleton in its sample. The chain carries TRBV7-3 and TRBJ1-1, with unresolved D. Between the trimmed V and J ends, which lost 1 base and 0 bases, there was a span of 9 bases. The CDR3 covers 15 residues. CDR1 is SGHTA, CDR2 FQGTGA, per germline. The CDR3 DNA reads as TGTGCCAGCAGCTTAAACGGGATCTTGAACACTGAAGCTTTCTTT. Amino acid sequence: CASSLNGILNTEAFF.

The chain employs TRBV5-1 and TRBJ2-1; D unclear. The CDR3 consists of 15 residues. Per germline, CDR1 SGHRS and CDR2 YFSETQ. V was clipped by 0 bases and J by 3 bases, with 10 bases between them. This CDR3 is CASSLGPESYNEQFF. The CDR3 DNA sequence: TGCGCCAGCAGCTTGGGGCCAGAGAGCTACAATGAGCAGTTCTTC.

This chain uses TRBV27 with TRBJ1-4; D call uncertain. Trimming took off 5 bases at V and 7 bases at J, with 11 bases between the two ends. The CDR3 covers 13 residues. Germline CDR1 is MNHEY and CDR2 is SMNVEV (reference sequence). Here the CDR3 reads CASSRVEGEKLFF. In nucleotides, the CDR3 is TGTGCCAGCAGTCGGGTCGAGGGTGAAAAACTGTTTTTT.

CDR3: CASSLGGRESPLHF. CDR3 bases: TGTGCCAGCAGCTTAGGTGGTAGGGAGTCACCCCTCCACTTT. V and J are TRBV7-2 and TRBJ1-6; D is undetermined. The germline V gene has CDR1 SGHTA and CDR2 FQGNSA. The V end lost 1 base, the J end lost 10 bases, and 11 bases lay between the germline ends. The CDR3 loop spans 14 amino acids.

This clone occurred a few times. CDR3 DNA: TGTGCCAGCAGCCGACTAGCGGGAGGACCCGCAGATGAGCAGTTCTTC. This gives the protein CASSRLAGGPADEQFF. This chain joins TRBV7-9 and TRBJ2-1, with 13 bases that match TRBD2. CDR1 SEHNR and CDR2 FQNEAQ come from the germline V gene (reference sequence). V trimming: 5 bases; J trimming: 8 bases; junction bases outside the gene matches: 9. The CDR3 is made up of 16 amino acids. The full variable domain, in which reference TRBV7-9 and TRBJ2-1 provide the parts outside the CDR3, is DTGVSQNPRHKITKRGQNVTFRCDPISEHNRLYWYRQTLGQGPEFLTYFQNEAQLEKSRLLSDRFSAERPKGSFSTLEIQRTEQGDSAMYLCASSRLAGGPADEQFFGPGTRLTVL.

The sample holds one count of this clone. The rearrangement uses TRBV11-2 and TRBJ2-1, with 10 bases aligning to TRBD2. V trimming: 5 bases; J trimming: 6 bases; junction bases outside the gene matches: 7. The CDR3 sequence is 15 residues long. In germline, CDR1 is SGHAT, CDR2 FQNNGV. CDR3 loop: CASSPGLAALNEQFF. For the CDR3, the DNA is TGTGCCAGCAGCCCCGGACTAGCGGCACTCAATGAGCAGTTCTTC. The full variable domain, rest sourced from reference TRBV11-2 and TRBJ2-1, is EAGVAQSPRYKIIEKRQSVAFWCNPISGHATLYWYQQILGQGPKLLIQFQNNGVVDDSQLPKDRFSAERLKGVDSTLKIQPAKLEDSAVYLCASSPGLAALNEQFFGPGTRLTVL.

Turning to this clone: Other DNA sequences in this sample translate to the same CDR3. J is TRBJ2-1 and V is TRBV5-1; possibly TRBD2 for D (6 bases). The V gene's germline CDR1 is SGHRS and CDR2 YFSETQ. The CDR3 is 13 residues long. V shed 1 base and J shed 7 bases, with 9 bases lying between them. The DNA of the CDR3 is TGCGCCAGCAGCTTGTCCCGGGGGAATGAGCAGTTCTTC. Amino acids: CASSLSRGNEQFF.

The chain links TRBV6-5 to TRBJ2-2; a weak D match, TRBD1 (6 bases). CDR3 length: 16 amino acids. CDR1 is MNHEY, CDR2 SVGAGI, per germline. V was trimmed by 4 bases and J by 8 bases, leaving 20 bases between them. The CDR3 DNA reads TGTGCCAGCAGTTCCCGGACAGCACCTTTCGGGGGGGAGCTGTTTTTT. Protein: CASSSRTAPFGGELFF.

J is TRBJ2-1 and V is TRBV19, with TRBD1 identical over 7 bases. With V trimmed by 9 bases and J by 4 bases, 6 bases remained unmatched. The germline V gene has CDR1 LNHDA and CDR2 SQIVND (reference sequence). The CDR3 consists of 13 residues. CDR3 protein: CASRDRVYNEQFF. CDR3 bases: TGTGCCAGCCGGGACAGAGTTTACAATGAGCAGTTCTTC. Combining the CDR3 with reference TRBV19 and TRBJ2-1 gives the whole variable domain DGGITQSPKYLFRKEGQNVTLSCEQNLNHDAMYWYRQDPGQGLRLIYYSQIVNDFQKGDIAEGYSVSREKKESFPLTVTSAQKNPTAFYLCASRDRVYNEQFFGPGTRLTVL.

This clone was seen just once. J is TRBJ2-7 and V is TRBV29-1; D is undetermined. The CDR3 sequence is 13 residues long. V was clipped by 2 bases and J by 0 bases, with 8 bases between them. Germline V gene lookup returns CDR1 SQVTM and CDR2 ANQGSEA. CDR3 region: CSVELPSSYEQYF. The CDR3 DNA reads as TGCAGCGTTGAACTCCCTAGCTCCTACGAGCAGTACTTC.

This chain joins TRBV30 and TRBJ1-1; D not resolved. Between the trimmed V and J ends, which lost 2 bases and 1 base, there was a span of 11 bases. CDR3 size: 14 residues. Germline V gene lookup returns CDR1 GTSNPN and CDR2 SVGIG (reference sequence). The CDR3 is CAWSIGRRNTEAFF. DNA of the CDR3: TGTGCCTGGAGTATCGGCCGGAGGAACACTGAAGCTTTCTTT.

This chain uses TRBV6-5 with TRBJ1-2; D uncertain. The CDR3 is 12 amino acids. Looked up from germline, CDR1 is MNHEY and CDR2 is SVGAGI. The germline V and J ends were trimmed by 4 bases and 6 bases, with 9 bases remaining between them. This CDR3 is CASSSLLDGYTF. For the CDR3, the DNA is TGTGCCAGCAGTTCGCTGCTGGATGGCTACACCTTC.

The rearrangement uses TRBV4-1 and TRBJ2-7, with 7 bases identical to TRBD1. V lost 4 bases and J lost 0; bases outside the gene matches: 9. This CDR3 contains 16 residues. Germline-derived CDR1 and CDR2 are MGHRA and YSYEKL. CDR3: CASSLGSTGSSYEQYF. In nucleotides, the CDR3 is TGCGCCAGCAGCCTGGGGTCGACAGGGAGCTCCTACGAGCAGTACTTC.

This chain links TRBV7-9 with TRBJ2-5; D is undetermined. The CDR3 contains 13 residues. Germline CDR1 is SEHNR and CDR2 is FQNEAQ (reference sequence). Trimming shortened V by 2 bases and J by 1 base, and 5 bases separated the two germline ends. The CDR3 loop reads CASSLSSQETQYF. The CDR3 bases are TGTGCCAGCAGCTTAAGTTCCCAAGAGACCCAGTACTTC. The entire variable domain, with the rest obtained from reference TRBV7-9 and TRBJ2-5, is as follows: DTGVSQNPRHKITKRGQNVTFRCDPISEHNRLYWYRQTLGQGPEFLTYFQNEAQLEKSRLLSDRFSAERPKGSFSTLEIQRTEQGDSAMYLCASSLSSQETQYFGPGTRLLVL.

DNA for the CDR3: TGTGCCAGCAGTCCTAGCTCCGGGCGCTCCTACAATGAGCAGTTCTTC. Its translation: CASSPSSGRSYNEQFF. The V call is TRBV27, the J call TRBJ2-1; possible D gene TRBD2, 5 bases. The V and J ends lost 5 bases and 0 bases respectively, with 14 bases between them. Germline V CDR1 and CDR2: MNHEY, SMNVEV (reference sequence). This CDR3 contains 16 residues.